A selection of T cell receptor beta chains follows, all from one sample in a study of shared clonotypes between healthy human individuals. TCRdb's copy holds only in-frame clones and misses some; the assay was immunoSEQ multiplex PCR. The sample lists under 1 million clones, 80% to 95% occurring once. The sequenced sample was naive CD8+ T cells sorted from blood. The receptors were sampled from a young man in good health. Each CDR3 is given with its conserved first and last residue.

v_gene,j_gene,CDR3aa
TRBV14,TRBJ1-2,CASSQTGGYTF
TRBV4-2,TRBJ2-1,CASSQEGLSDEQFF
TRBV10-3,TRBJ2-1,CAITPKGAGEVYNEQFF
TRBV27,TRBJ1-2,CASSFRQGLIDGYTF
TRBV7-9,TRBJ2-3,CASSFSPSGHTDTQYF
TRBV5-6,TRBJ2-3,CASSLAVLDTQYF
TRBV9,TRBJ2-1,CASSVDLAARAGDHNEQFF
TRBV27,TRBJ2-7,CASSLRTGINEQYF
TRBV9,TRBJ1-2,CASSVAVDYGYTF
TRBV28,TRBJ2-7,CASSLQGSYEQYF
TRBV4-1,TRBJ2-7,CASSRITSDEQYF
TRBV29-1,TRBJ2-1,CSVDPSTGRYNEQFF
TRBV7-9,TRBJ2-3,CASSLAPQGARDTQYF
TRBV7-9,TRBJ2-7,CASSSPTSGSSYEQYF
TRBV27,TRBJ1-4,CASSPAGQGRKLFF
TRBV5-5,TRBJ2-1,CASSLKTGGRLNEQFF
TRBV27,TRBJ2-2,CASSRTNTGELFF
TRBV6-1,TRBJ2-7,CASRAGLAGDNEQYF
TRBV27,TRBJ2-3,CATRLAGVADTQYF
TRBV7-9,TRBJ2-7,CASSHSSYEQYF
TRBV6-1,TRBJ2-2,CASSEAGQGKGAYTGELFF
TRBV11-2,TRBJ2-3,CASRKGVADTQYF
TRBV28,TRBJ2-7,CATVGTVDSYEQYF
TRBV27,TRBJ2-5,CASSSQQVFRETQYF
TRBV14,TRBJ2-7,CASSQDPAASYEQYF
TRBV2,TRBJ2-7,CASSPVRAGSSYEQYF
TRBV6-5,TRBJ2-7,CASATGGSYEQYF
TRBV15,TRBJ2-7,CATSRDLSYEQYF
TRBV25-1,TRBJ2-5,CASSDRTGVWEQYF
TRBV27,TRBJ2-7,CASSDLPLDEQYF
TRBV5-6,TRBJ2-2,CASSSGGTGELFF
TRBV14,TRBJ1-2,CASAVGGIYGYTF
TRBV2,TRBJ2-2,CASSRNGDMTNTGELFF
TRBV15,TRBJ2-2,CATSRVPGELFF
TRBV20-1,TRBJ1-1,CSATTYTEAFF
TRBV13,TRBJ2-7,CASSSRQLTPYEQYF
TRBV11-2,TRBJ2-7,CASSLGAGVSYEQYF
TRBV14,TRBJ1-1,CASSLHSGTEAFF
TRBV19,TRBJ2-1,CASSIVKYNEQFF
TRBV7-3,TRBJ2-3,CASSETGSVADTQYF
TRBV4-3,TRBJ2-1,CASSQATSGTHNEQFF
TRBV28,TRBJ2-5,CASSSSPGQGSETQYF
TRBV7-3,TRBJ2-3,CASSLGTLTSTDTQYF
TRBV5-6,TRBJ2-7,CASSLWDRVIHEQYF
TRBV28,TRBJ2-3,CASSFSSTVLGLAADTQYF
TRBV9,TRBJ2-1,CASSVGSSVEQFF
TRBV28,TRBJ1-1,CASSLNDRPMNTEAFF
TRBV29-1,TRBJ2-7,CSVCGGSTYEQYF
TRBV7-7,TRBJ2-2,CASSQRNRETGELFF
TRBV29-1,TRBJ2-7,CSVEDLQGLATGEQYF
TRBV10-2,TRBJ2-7,CASRVGPSYEQYF
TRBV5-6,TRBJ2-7,CASSFLGDEQYF
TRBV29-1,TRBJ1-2,CSVEDIPSWGANGYTF
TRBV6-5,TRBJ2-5,CASRLAAGETQYF
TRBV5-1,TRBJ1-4,CASRTTIKRDEKLFF
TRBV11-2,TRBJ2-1,CASSLGRAGVLYNEQFF
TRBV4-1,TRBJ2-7,CASRDNSNSYEQYF
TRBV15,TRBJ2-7,CATSNRDFNEQYF